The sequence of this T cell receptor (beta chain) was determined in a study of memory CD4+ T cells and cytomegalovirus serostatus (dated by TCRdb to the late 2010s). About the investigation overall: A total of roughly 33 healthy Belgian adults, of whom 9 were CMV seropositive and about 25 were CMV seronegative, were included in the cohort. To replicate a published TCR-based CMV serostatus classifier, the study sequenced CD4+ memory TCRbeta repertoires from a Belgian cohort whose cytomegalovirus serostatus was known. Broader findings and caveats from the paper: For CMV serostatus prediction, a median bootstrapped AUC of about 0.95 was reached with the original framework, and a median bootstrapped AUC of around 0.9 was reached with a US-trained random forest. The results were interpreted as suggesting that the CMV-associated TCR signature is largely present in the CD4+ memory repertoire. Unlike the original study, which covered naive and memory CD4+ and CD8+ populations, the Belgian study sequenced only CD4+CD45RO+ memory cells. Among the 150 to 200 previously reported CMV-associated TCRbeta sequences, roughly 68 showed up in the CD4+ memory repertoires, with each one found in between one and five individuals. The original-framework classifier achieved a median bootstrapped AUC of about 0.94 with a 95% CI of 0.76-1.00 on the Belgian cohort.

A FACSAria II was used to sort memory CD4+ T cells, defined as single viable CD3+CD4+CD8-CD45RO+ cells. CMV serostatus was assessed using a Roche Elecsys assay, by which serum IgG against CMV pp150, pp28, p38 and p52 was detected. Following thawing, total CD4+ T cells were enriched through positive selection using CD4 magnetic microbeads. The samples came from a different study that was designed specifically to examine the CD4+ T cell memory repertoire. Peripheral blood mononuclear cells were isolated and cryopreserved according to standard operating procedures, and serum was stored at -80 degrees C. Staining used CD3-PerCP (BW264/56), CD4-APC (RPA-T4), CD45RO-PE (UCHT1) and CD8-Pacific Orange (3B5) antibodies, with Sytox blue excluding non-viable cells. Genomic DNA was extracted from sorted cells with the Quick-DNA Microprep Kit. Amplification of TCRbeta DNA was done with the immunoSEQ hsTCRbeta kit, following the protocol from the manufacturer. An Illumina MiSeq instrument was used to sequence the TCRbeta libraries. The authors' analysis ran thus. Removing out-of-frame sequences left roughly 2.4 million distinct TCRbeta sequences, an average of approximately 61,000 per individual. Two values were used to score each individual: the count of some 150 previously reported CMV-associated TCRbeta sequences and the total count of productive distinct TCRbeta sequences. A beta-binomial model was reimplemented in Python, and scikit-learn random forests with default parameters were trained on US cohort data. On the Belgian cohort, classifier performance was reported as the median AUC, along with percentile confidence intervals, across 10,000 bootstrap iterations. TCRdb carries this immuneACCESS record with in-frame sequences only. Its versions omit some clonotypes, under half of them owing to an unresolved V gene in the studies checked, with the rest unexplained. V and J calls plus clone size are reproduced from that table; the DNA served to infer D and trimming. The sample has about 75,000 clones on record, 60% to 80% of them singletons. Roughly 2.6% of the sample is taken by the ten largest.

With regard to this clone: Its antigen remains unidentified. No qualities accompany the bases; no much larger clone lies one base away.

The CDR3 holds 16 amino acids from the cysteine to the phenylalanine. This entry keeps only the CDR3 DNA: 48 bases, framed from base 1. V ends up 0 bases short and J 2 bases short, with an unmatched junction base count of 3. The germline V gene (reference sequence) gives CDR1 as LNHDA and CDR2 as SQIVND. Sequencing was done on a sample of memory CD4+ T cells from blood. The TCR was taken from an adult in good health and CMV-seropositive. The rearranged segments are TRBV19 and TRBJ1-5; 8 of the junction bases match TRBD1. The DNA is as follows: TGTGCCAGTAGTATAGATCTGGACAGGGGCAATCAGCCCCAGCATTTT. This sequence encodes CASSIDLDRGNQPQHF. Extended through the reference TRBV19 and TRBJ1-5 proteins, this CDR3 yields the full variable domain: DGGITQSPKYLFRKEGQNVTLSCEQNLNHDAMYWYRQDPGQGLRLIYYSQIVNDFQKGDIAEGYSVSREKKESFPLTVTSAQKNPTAFYLCASSIDLDRGNQPQHFGDGTRLSIL.